A few counts support the clone carrying this T cell receptor (beta chain). These data belong to a study of T-cell memory formation after mild COVID-19. Per the germline V gene, CDR1 is KGHDR and CDR2 is SFDVKD. The CDR3 is 18 amino acids. Trimming removed 0 bases from V and 5 bases from J; junction bases left unmatched: 11. TCRdb re-derived calls from the 5' RACE reads in MiXCR, one entry per CDR3 protein. The top ten hold about 12% of the sample, which has 350,000 to 500,000 distinct CDR3 sequences, about 25% seen once. The V and J genes are TRBV24-1 and TRBJ2-1; TRBD2 matches at 8 bases. Sequenced material: PBMCs or a T cell subset sorted from them (not recorded which). The clonotype originates from an adult woman who had mild COVID-19 (a few samples of this study predate the infection). Cell type and time point are not known. CDR3 in amino acids: CATSDLPLGREGNNEQFF. CDR3 DNA: TGTGCCACCAGTGATTTGCCACTAGGACGGGAGGGGAACAATGAGCAGTTCTTC.